The 16 T cell receptor beta chains presented below share a single source sample, sequenced in a study of cytomegalovirus exposure and HLA in healthy donors. In the PCR, 60 Vbeta and 13 Jbeta primers were used. Assay: immunoSEQ multiplex PCR; the TCRdb copy retains only in-frame clones and omits some. The sample comprises a few hundred thousand clones, roughly 84% of which are singletons, and approximately 1.4% rests with the top ten. The sequenced sample was PBMCs. The receptor source for this set is a girl aged 5-17 years in good health and CMV-seronegative.

The chain carries TRBV6-1 and TRBJ2-7, with D possibly TRBD1 on 6 matching bases. The length of the CDR3 is 14 residues. V lost 6 bases and J lost 3, with 15 bases in between. Germline V gene sequence: CDR1 MNHNS, CDR2 SASEGT. This CDR3 is CASRGRGANYEQYF. For the CDR3, the DNA is TGTGCCAGCAGAGGCAGGGGAGCCAACTACGAGCAGTACTTC.

The V call is TRBV30, the J call TRBJ2-1; 10 positions match TRBD2. The CDR3 consists of 15 residues. The J segment lost 3 bases and the V segment lost 2 bases, leaving 4 bases of the junction unmatched. CDR1 and CDR2 from the germline V gene are GTSNPN and SVGIG (reference sequence). The CDR3 protein is CAWSPLAGNYNEQFF. In nucleotides, the CDR3 is TGTGCCTGGAGTCCACTAGCGGGAAACTACAATGAGCAGTTCTTC.

The rearrangement uses TRBV11-3 and TRBJ2-7; 7 nucleotides match TRBD1. CDR1 and CDR2 (germline): SGHNT, YENEEA. Trimming removed 0 bases from V and 2 bases from J; junction bases left unmatched: 4. CDR3 size: 15 residues. The CDR3: CASSLDGTETYEQYF. The CDR3 bases are TGTGCCAGCAGCTTAGATGGGACAGAAACCTACGAGCAGTACTTC. Supplemented by reference TRBV11-3 and TRBJ2-7, the full variable domain reads EAGVVQSPRYKIIEKKQPVAFWCNPISGHNTLYWYLQNLGQGPELLIRYENEEAVDDSQLPKDRFSAERLKGVDSTLKIQPAELGDSAVYLCASSLDGTETYEQYFGPGTRLTVT.

The genes are TRBV4-1 and TRBJ2-1; TRBD2 matches at 14 bases. Per the germline V gene, CDR1 is MGHRA and CDR2 is YSYEKL. Trimming cost V 3 bases and J 9 bases; bases outside gene matches: 7. CDR3 size: 16 residues. The CDR3 protein is CASSHRLAGGQREQFF. The CDR3 DNA sequence: TGCGCCAGCAGCCACCGACTAGCGGGGGGGCAACGTGAGCAGTTCTTC.

Here the CDR3 reads CASWDRGSSGANVLTF. As DNA, the CDR3 is TGTGCCAGCTGGGACAGGGGGTCCTCTGGGGCCAACGTCCTGACTTTC. This rearrangement joins TRBV7-9 to TRBJ2-6, with 11 nucleotides matching TRBD1. Looked up from germline, CDR1 is SEHNR and CDR2 is FQNEAQ (reference sequence). The length of the CDR3 is 16 residues. The ends lost 8 bases at V and 0 bases at J; junction bases unmatched: 3.

The J gene is TRBJ2-1, the V gene TRBV28, with TRBD1 matching 11 bases. This CDR3 spans 15 amino acids. CDR1 and CDR2 (germline): MDHEN, SYDVKM. The ends lost 4 bases at V and 9 bases at J; junction bases unmatched: 8. CDR3 sequence reads: CASSSPDRGQFEQFF. CDR3 nucleotides: TGTGCCAGCAGTTCCCCGGACAGGGGGCAATTTGAGCAGTTCTTC.

The rearrangement links TRBV21-1 to TRBJ2-3; the table's D call TRBD1 went unverified against the DNA. TRBV21-1 is a recognized pseudogene. CDR3 length: 19 residues. The CDR3 DNA follows: TGTGCCAGCAGCAAACCCTTCCCGACAGGGCGTACTAGCACAGATACGCAGTATTTT. It specifies CASSKPFPTGRTSTDTQYF.

The rearrangement joins TRBV6-5 to TRBJ2-7, with TRBD2 identical over 9 bases. The CDR3 runs 14 residues. The junction had 3 bases not matched to a gene; V was cut back by 6 bases and J by 0 bases. CDR1 is MNHEY and CDR2 is SVGAGI in the germline V gene. The CDR3 sequence: CASRRSGSSYEQYF. The DNA for the CDR3 is TGTGCCAGCAGACGTAGCGGGAGCTCCTACGAGCAGTACTTC.

Only a few counts were recorded for this clone. V usage is TRBV29-1 and J usage is TRBJ1-1; TRBD1 matches at 7 bases. This CDR3 contains 12 residues. The V gene end was trimmed by 6 bases and the J gene end by 3 bases; junction bases not matched to a gene: 4. Germline lookup yields CDR1 SQVTM and CDR2 ANQGSEA. CDR3 amino acids: CSVPQGDTEAFF. In nucleotides, the CDR3 is TGCAGCGTACCTCAGGGGGACACTGAAGCTTTCTTT.

The chain couples TRBV28 to TRBJ2-7, with 9 bases aligning to TRBD2. The V gene end was trimmed by 5 bases and the J gene end by 1 base; junction bases not matched to a gene: 3. The CDR3 covers 14 residues. Germline loops: CDR1 MDHEN, CDR2 SYDVKM. CDR3 residues: CASSETSGSYEQYF. CDR3 DNA sequence: TGTGCCAGCAGTGAGACTAGCGGATCCTACGAGCAGTACTTC.

The chain recombines TRBV30 with TRBJ1-1, with 10 bases identical to TRBD1. The trim removed 1 base at V and 6 bases at J, leaving 8 bases unmatched. The CDR3 runs 15 residues. In germline, CDR1 is GTSNPN, CDR2 SVGIG (reference sequence). The CDR3 nucleotides read TGTGCCTGGAGTGCACCACCCGGGACAGGGGCTGAAGCTTTCTTT. Translation: CAWSAPPGTGAEAFF.

The chain is built from TRBV5-8 and TRBJ2-3; D possibly corresponds to TRBD2 (5 bases). Germline CDR1 and CDR2: SGHTS and YDEGEE. This CDR3 is 12 amino acids long. V lost 7 bases and J lost 3, with 9 bases in between. The CDR3 spells CASGSSTDTQYF. The CDR3 nucleotides are TGTGCCAGCGGGAGTTCTACAGATACGCAGTATTTT. Full variable domain (missing parts from reference TRBV5-8 and TRBJ2-3): EAGVTQSPTHLIKTRGQQATLRCSPISGHTSVYWYQQALGLGLQFLLWYDEGEERNRGNFPPRFSGRQFPNYSSELNVNALELEDSALYLCASGSSTDTQYFGPGTRLTVL.

This clone appeared once. V is TRBV7-2 and J is TRBJ1-6; D might be TRBD1 (5 bases). CDR1 SGHTA and CDR2 FQGNSA come from the germline V gene. The CDR3 is 15 amino acids. Trimming stripped 5 bases from V and 5 bases from J, with 13 bases between. CDR3 protein: CASSLQGTNNSPLHF. DNA of the CDR3: TGTGCCAGCAGCCTTCAGGGTACCAATAATTCACCCCTCCACTTT.

This clone was recorded only once. This rearrangement joins TRBV6-1 to TRBJ2-7; D call uncertain. This CDR3 spans 16 amino acids. Per germline, CDR1 MNHNS and CDR2 SASEGT. V lost 2 bases and J 0 bases, leaving 14 bases between the germline ends. The CDR3 is CASSEWQAISSYEQYF. CDR3 sequence (DNA): TGTGCCAGCAGTGAATGGCAGGCCATAAGCTCCTACGAGCAGTACTTC.

This sequence joins TRBV7-8 and TRBJ2-2; 7 bases align to TRBD1. Germline trimming cut 5 bases from V and 6 bases from J; bases unmatched to any gene: 12. The CDR3 has 16 residues. Germline values: CDR1 SGHVS, CDR2 FQNEAQ. Written as DNA, the CDR3 is TGTGCCAGCAGCCCGTGGACGACAGGGTCGGCCGGGGAGCTGTTTTTT. It yields the protein CASSPWTTGSAGELFF.

The rearrangement links TRBV14 to TRBJ1-4, with D hard to call. Trimming removed 4 bases at V and 11 bases at J, with 11 bases between. The CDR3 runs to 12 residues. CDR1 SGHDN and CDR2 FVKESK come from the germline V gene. This CDR3 reads CASSPTVKKLFF. DNA for the CDR3: TGTGCCAGCAGCCCCACGGTGAAGAAACTGTTTTTT.